The subject of this entry is one TCR beta chain. Per the authors' pipeline: Estimated nucleated cell counts came from reference gene primer amplification. Assay: immunoSEQ multiplex PCR; the TCRdb copy retains only in-frame clones and omits some. V and J calls plus clone size are reproduced from that table; the DNA served to infer D and trimming. The data hold 45,000 to 65,000 clones, with over 80% observed a single time. These data originate in a study of blood T cell repertoires in COVID-19. For the study at large: There were acute and convalescent COVID-19 samples, and they came from the United States, Italy and Spain. PBMCs, B-cell-depleted T cells, or T cells were the source of the cDNA or gDNA that made up the material.

The CDR3 length is 17 residues. V lost 0 bases and J lost 7; bases outside the gene matches: 10. Germline values: CDR1 LGHDT, CDR2 YNNKEL (reference sequence). This clonotype was sampled from a human donor in a cohort sampled during active COVID-19. The chain uses TRBV3-1 (or the pseudogene TRBV3-2) and TRBJ2-7, with 12 bases aligning to TRBD1. Sequencing was done on a sample of peripheral blood. The DNA of the CDR3 is TGTGCCAGCAGCCAAGATGTCGTTGGGACAGGGGGCGAAGAGCAGTACTTC. Its translation: CASSQDVVGTGGEEQYF.